This TCR beta chain was obtained from a study of shared clonotypes between healthy human individuals. Overall study results and limits: Clonotype sharing across four donors was observed for around 5.1% of naive CD4 clonotypes. The authors expected sequencing depth to affect clonotype sharing among donors.

The V and J ends lost 9 bases and 4 bases respectively, with 15 bases between them. The CDR3 loop spans 13 amino acids. CDR1 and CDR2 from the germline V gene are LNHDA and SQIVND (reference sequence). Nashville, Tennessee was home to all donors, who were Caucasian adults. In the authors' methods: Junction-only sequences without quality scores were provided by ImmunoSEQ, so filtering was different. Generated by immunoSEQ multiplex PCR, the TCRdb table keeps only in-frame clones and is missing some. The V and J calls and clone size come from that table; D and trimming were worked out from the DNA. The repertoire holds over 950,000 clones, approximately 80% seen once, with roughly 0.82% in the top ten. Turning to this clone: No antigen is known for it.

This receptor was taken from a man aged 18 to 29 in good health. Some clones in this sample may be carry-over from other donors' samples. The chain links TRBV19 to TRBJ1-2, with a weak D call TRBD1 (5 bases). The source material was memory CD4+ T cells from PBMCs. As for subset: CD45RA-negative fraction. The CDR3 sequence is CASTPRALYGYTF. The CDR3 DNA sequence: TGTGCCAGCACGCCCAGGGCCCTCTATGGCTACACCTTC.